The sequence of this T cell receptor beta chain was determined in a study of blood T cell repertoires in COVID-19. This clone was recorded only once. Trimming at V came to 1 base and at J to 1 base, leaving 4 bases not matched to a gene. CDR3 length: 16 residues. Germline values: CDR1 MNHEY, CDR2 SMNVEV (reference sequence). Only in-frame clones appear in the TCRdb table, and some are missing; sequencing was by immunoSEQ multiplex PCR. The repertoire holds roughly 60,000 clones, approximately 88% seen once, with 10% to 13% in the top ten. Sequencing was carried out using peripheral blood. The chain recombines TRBV27 with TRBJ2-1, with 7 bases lining up with TRBD2. This TCR was sampled from a man aged 25 to 40 with COVID-19, enrolled during active disease. The CDR3: CASSLYASGSYNEQFF. The DNA for the CDR3 is TGTGCCAGCAGTTTATACGCTAGCGGTTCCTACAATGAGCAGTTCTTC.